This T cell receptor beta chain was observed in a study of Graves' ophthalmopathy and Graves' hyperthyroidism. Study-level background: Peripheral blood was collected at initial diagnosis, before any treatment.

This clonotype was observed at least ten times. Amplifying from RNA transcripts, the study obtained TCR beta CDR3 regions. The first round was an RT-PCR with HTBI primers, and the second round was a multiplex PCR. One entry per CDR3 protein, called by TCRdb with MiXCR from the multiplex PCR reads. The profile covers 350,000 to 450,000 distinct CDR3 sequences, with 18% appearing a single time and approximately 1.4% taken by the ten largest. CDR1 is KGHSH, CDR2 LQKENI, per germline. Between the trimmed V and J ends, which lost 6 bases and 1 base, there was a span of 21 bases. The CDR3 spans 17 residues. Out of about 11 ml of fresh peripheral blood, PBMCs were obtained.

The chain employs TRBV18 and TRBJ2-5; tentative D call: TRBD2 (5 bases). The clonotype comes from a woman aged 18-29 years with Graves' ophthalmopathy. Sequencing input: peripheral blood. CDR3 coding DNA: TGTGCCAGCTCCCTCGGCCACGGGGTGACCCCCCAAGAGACCCAGTACTTC. It codes for CASSLGHGVTPQETQYF.